This T cell receptor beta chain was observed in a study of cytomegalovirus exposure and HLA in healthy donors. Turning to the study itself: There were about 85 million unique TCRs (from HLA-typed donors) in an early data release.

In the PCR, 60 Vbeta and 13 Jbeta primers were used. Sequenced by immunoSEQ multiplex PCR; TCRdb stores in-frame clones only, minus some. The sample lists 200,000 or so clones; around 83% were seen once. In germline, CDR1 is SGDLS, CDR2 YYNGEE. The CDR3 totals 17 residues. V lost 4 bases to trimming and J lost 4 bases; unmatched junction nucleotides: 12. The V and J genes are TRBV9 and TRBJ2-3, with 10 bases fitting TRBD1. This TCR derives from a woman in her forties or fifties in good health and CMV-seropositive. Sequencing was done on a sample of PBMCs. The CDR3 protein is CASSTRQGALFPDTQYF. In DNA form, the CDR3 reads TGTGCCAGCAGCACGAGACAGGGGGCCCTTTTTCCAGATACGCAGTATTTT.